These 5 T cell receptor beta chains originate from one sample sequenced in a study of PD-1 blockade in classical Hodgkin lymphoma. With no exception, relapse followed autologous stem cell transplantation in all patients, and brentuximab vedotin exposure varied. Only in-frame clones appear in the TCRdb table, and some are missing; sequencing was by immunoSEQ multiplex PCR. The table shows 90,000 to 100,000 clones, with 75% to 85% occurring only once. The sequencing here drew on peripheral blood mononuclear cells (PBMCs), taken before the second cycle of nivolumab. All receptors derive from a human donor with classical Hodgkin lymphoma.

This clone was counted once. The J gene is TRBJ2-3, the V gene TRBV2; maybe TRBD2 (6 bases). The germline V gene encodes CDR1 SNHLY and CDR2 FYNNEI. There are 15 residues in the CDR3. V was clipped by 1 base and J by 8 bases, with 16 bases between them. The CDR3 region has the DNA TGTGCCAGCAGTGAAGGCGGACTAAGATCGAGTACGCAGTATTTT. Encoded protein: CASSEGGLRSSTQYF.

V is TRBV15 and J is TRBJ2-5; no reliable D call. The CDR3 spans 13 residues. CDR1 is LNHNV and CDR2 is YYDKDF in the germline V gene (reference sequence). Deletions cut 0 bases from V and 4 bases from J, with 6 bases between. DNA of the CDR3: TGTGCCACCAGCAGAGATGCTCGAGAGACCCAGTACTTC. The encoded protein is CATSRDARETQYF. The complete variable domain, with remaining parts taken from reference TRBV15 and TRBJ2-5, reads DAMVIQNPRYQVTQFGKPVTLSCSQTLNHNVMYWYQQKSSQAPKLLFHYYDKDFNNEADTPDNFQSRRPNTSFCFLDIRSPGLGDTAMYLCATSRDARETQYFGPGTRLLVL.

On this clone: This sample includes further DNA sequences coding for the same CDR3. This sequence joins TRBV30 and TRBJ2-3, with 7 positions matching TRBD2. With V trimmed by 4 bases and J by 7 bases, 11 bases remained unmatched. Germline assignment: CDR1 GTSNPN and CDR2 SVGIG (reference sequence). The length of the CDR3 is 14 residues. The CDR3, as DNA: TGTGCCTGGAACGCACTGGCGGGAGTTAATACGCAGTATTTT. The encoded protein is CAWNALAGVNTQYF.

This clone was detected once. V is TRBV19 and J is TRBJ2-1, with TRBD2 matching over 7 bases. The CDR3 has 14 amino acids. Germline CDR1 is LNHDA and CDR2 is SQIVND (reference sequence). The V gene end was trimmed by 6 bases and the J gene end by 7 bases; junction bases not matched to a gene: 9. DNA of the CDR3: TGTGCCAGTAGGTCAGCTAGCGGACGGAATGAGCAGTTCTTC. Its translation is CASRSASGRNEQFF.

This rearrangement joins TRBV7-6 to TRBJ2-5; D is unclear. The V end lost 1 base, the J end lost 1 base, and 16 bases lay between the germline ends. CDR3 length: 17 amino acids. CDR1 is SGHVS, CDR2 FNYEAQ, per germline. The CDR3 DNA follows: TGTGCCAGCAGCTTAGTGCCCCCTGGCCAAAGCCAAGAGACCCAGTACTTC. Translation: CASSLVPPGQSQETQYF.